Listed below are T cell receptor beta chains from one sample, sequenced in a study of cytomegalovirus exposure and HLA in healthy donors. TCRdb keeps only in-frame clones here, not all; method: immunoSEQ multiplex PCR. The table lists roughly 100,000 clones, about 75% of them singletons. Sequencing input: PBMCs. The receptors come from a male donor in good health and CMV-seropositive. The CDR3 runs from the conserved cysteine through the conserved F or W. D genes are given only for firm matches. Clone sizes are given selectively: once, few, many, or a class where the clone is expanded.

D	J	size	V	DNA	CDR3
TRBD2	TRBJ2-7	.	TRBV5-6	TGTGCCAGCAGCGGACCGGGACTAGCGGGAGGAAAGCAGTACTTC	CASSGPGLAGGKQYF
.	TRBJ2-1	.	TRBV19	TGTGCCAGTAGTACTGAGGGAGGCTCCTACAATGAGCAGTTCTTC	CASSTEGGSYNEQFF
.	TRBJ2-7	.	TRBV18	TGTGCCAGCTCACCACCGGGCAGCCACTACGAGCAGTACTTC	CASSPPGSHYEQYF
.	TRBJ2-1	few	TRBV5-1	TGCGCCAGCAGCTTGAGGGCGCAGGGCAATGAGCAGTTCTTC	CASSLRAQGNEQFF
.	TRBJ1-2	.	TRBV20-1	TGCAGCGGGAGTGAAGGGAAGGGCTACACCTTC	CSGSEGKGYTF
TRBD1	TRBJ2-7	few	TRBV6-5	TGTGCCAGCAGTTACGGGACAGGGAGCTCCTACGAGCAGTACTTC	CASSYGTGSSYEQYF
.	TRBJ2-7	.	TRBV10-1	TGCGCCAGCAGTACGGGACAAAGCTCCTACGAGCAGTACTTC	CASSTGQSSYEQYF
.	TRBJ1-1	.	TRBV5-1	TGCGCCAGCAGCGCGGGGGGGAACACTGAAGCTTTCTTT	CASSAGGNTEAFF
.	TRBJ2-2	.	TRBV5-6	TGTGCCAGCTCACCGATCGCGAGTCTCGACACCGGGGAGCTGTTTTTT	CASSPIASLDTGELFF
TRBD2	TRBJ2-1	.	TRBV4-3	TGCGCCAGCAGCCAAGCCCGGACTAGCGGATACAATGAGCAGTTCTTC	CASSQARTSGYNEQFF
.	TRBJ2-7	.	TRBV11-2	TGTGCCAGCAGCGAGAGGGGACATACCTACGAGCAGTACTTC	CASSERGHTYEQYF
TRBD2	TRBJ2-1	once	TRBV6-1	TGTGCCAGCAGTTCTAGCGGGGGCGAGGATGAGCAGTTCTTC	CASSSSGGEDEQFF
TRBD2	TRBJ2-1	.	TRBV7-2	TGTGCCAGCAGCCAAAATGCGGGACTAGCGCCCGGCGAGCAGTTCTTC	CASSQNAGLAPGEQFF
TRBD2	TRBJ2-7	.	TRBV7-8	TGTGCCAGCAGTAAGAGACTAGCGGGGGAGACCTACGAGCAGTACTTC	CASSKRLAGETYEQYF
.	TRBJ1-4	once	TRBV7-9	TGTGCCAGCAGCGGACCCAGGGGCGGGAATGAAAAACTGTTTTTT	CASSGPRGGNEKLFF
.	TRBJ2-1	.	TRBV4-3	TGCGCCAGCAGCCAAGCAGGGCTCGGGACAAACAATGAGCAGTTCTTC	CASSQAGLGTNNEQFF
.	TRBJ2-2	few	TRBV7-9	TGTGCCAGCAGCCCCCCAGGGGTGAACGGGGAGCTGTTTTTT	CASSPPGVNGELFF
.	TRBJ1-2	.	TRBV5-1	TGCGCCAGCAGCTTCGGGAGTAACTATGGCTACACCTTC	CASSFGSNYGYTF
TRBD1	TRBJ2-2	.	TRBV10-3	TGTGCCATCAGCCGGACAGGCGGGGAGCTGTTTTTT	CAISRTGGELFF
.	TRBJ1-1	.	TRBV7-9	TGTGCCAGCAGCTTGGACAGGAACACTGAAGCTTTCTTT	CASSLDRNTEAFF
.	TRBJ1-6	few	TRBV4-3	TGCGCCAGCAGCCAAGCTCAGGGGCGAGCCTTCTCGCCGAATTCACCCCTCCACTTT	CASSQAQGRAFSPNSPLHF
TRBD2	TRBJ2-7	.	TRBV12-5	TGTGCTAGTGGTCCCCCGGGACTAGCGGGAGTAGAGGGAGCCTACGAGCAGTACTTC	CASGPPGLAGVEGAYEQYF
TRBD1	TRBJ2-7	once	TRBV4-1	TGCGCCAGCAGCCTTCCCGGGACAGGGGCCCGCGAGCAGTACTTC	CASSLPGTGAREQYF
.	TRBJ1-2	.	TRBV28	TGTGCCAGCAGTCCCACGTGGGCATCGGCCTATGGCTACACCTTC	CASSPTWASAYGYTF
TRBD2	TRBJ2-3	.	TRBV5-1	TGCGCCAGCAGCTTGCCCTTAGCGGGAGGACGCACAGATACGCAGTATTTT	CASSLPLAGGRTDTQYF
.	TRBJ2-3	.	TRBV6-5	TGTGCCAGCAGTCATAGCACAGATACGCAGTATTTT	CASSHSTDTQYF
.	TRBJ2-3	few	TRBV19	TGTGCCAGTAGTATCAGGGGGGACTTTTGGACGCAGTATTTT	CASSIRGDFWTQYF
.	TRBJ2-5	.	TRBV7-2	TGTGCCAGCAGCCCCCCACGGGGTTCAGAGACCCAGTACTTC	CASSPPRGSETQYF
TRBD2	TRBJ2-3	.	TRBV4-1	TGCGCCAGCAGCCAAGAGCTAGCGGCTAGCACAGATACGCAGTATTTT	CASSQELAASTDTQYF
.	TRBJ2-7	.	TRBV7-9	TGTGCCAGCACCTCCCCGGGGGTTCACGAGCAGTACTTC	CASTSPGVHEQYF
.	TRBJ2-3	few	TRBV28	TGTGCCAGCAGCCGCGGGACTGCGGGTCGCACAGATACGCAGTATTTT	CASSRGTAGRTDTQYF
TRBD2	TRBJ2-1	.	TRBV7-2	TGTGCCAGCAGCCCTAGTCTCCTAGCGGGAAGGAGGGATGAGCAGTTCTTC	CASSPSLLAGRRDEQFF
TRBD2	TRBJ2-1	.	TRBV4-1	TGCGCCAGCAGCCAAGATGGGGCTAGCGGGGGGACCTGGCAGTTCTTC	CASSQDGASGGTWQFF
TRBD2	TRBJ2-2	.	TRBV7-3	TGTGCCAGCAGCCCAAAATCGGGACTAGGTGTCCGGGAGCTGTTTTTT	CASSPKSGLGVRELFF
.	TRBJ2-6	.	TRBV27	TGTGCCAGCAGTCCCCAGCGCTCTGGGGCCAACGTCCTGACTTTC	CASSPQRSGANVLTF
.	TRBJ1-3	.	TRBV2	TGTGCCAGCAGTGAAGTGCGGGTTGGCGGAAACACCATATATTTT	CASSEVRVGGNTIYF
.	TRBJ1-4	.	TRBV16	TGTGCCAGCAGCCAAGTGGGGAGGCCTGAAAAACTGTTTTTT	CASSQVGRPEKLFF
.	TRBJ2-5	few	TRBV5-1	TGCGCCAGCAGCTTGGATCAGACCTACAGGGACTTC	CASSLDQTYRDF
TRBD2	TRBJ2-1	.	TRBV4-1	TGCGCCAGCAGCCAAGGCCTAGCGGATGACAATGAGCAGTTCTTC	CASSQGLADDNEQFF
.	TRBJ2-6	.	TRBV27	TGTGCCAGCAGTTTATCTCAAGGACTTCAGGCCAACGTCCTGACTTTC	CASSLSQGLQANVLTF
.	TRBJ2-1	.	TRBV5-1	TGCGCCAGCAGCGGAACCGGGACACCACCCTACAATGAGCAGTTCTTC	CASSGTGTPPYNEQFF
TRBD2	TRBJ2-7	.	TRBV4-3	TGCGCCAGCAGCCAAGATGTAGTTGGCCTAGCGGGAGTACGCGAGCAGTACTTC	CASSQDVVGLAGVREQYF
TRBD2	TRBJ2-7	.	TRBV6-6	TGTGCCAGCAGTTATACGACTAGCGCCTCCTACGAGCAGTACTTC	CASSYTTSASYEQYF
.	TRBJ1-2	.	TRBV15	TGTGCCACCAGCAGAGAGTCGGACACCTACTATGGCTACACCTTC	CATSRESDTYYGYTF
TRBD2	TRBJ2-2	.	TRBV5-1	TGCGCCAGCAGCTTGCCTGGCGGGGGTAACACCGGGGAGCTGTTTTTT	CASSLPGGGNTGELFF